This TCR beta chain comes out of a study of tumor and adjacent non-tumor tissue in lung cancer. The library came from three nested PCR rounds adapted from ARM-PCR protocols. MiXCR, applied by TCRdb to the multiplex PCR reads, yields one record per CDR3 protein. The sample comprises approximately 79,000 distinct CDR3 sequences, just over 75% of which are singletons, and roughly 37% rests with the top ten. In its sample, this clonotype was seen a few times. This could be a read error, since a much larger clone is one nucleotide away. The conserved final phenylalanine or tryptophan is absent from the CDR3, which likely points to a read error. The template was RNA from unsorted bulk tissue. The normal lung tissue was taken more than 3 cm from the tumor edge. V was clipped by 3 bases and J by 1 base, with 6 bases between them. Per the germline V gene, CDR1 is ENHRY and CDR2 is SYGVKD. The CDR3 runs to 13 residues.

The gene calls are TRBV10-3 and TRBJ2-5; D may be TRBD1 (5 bases). Sequencing input: distant non-tumor lung tissue. The receptor comes from a man aged 65 to 79 with non-small cell lung cancer. CDR3 sequence: CAISDQGQETQYL. The CDR3 region has the DNA TGTGCCATCAGTGACCAGGGCCAAGAGACCCAGTACTTA.